This T cell receptor beta chain appears in the sequencing data of a study of blood T cell repertoires in COVID-19. Study information: From the United States, Italy and Spain came samples of acute and convalescent COVID-19. PBMCs, B-cell-depleted T cells, or T cells were the source of the cDNA or gDNA that made up the material.

This clone was found a few times. Authors' analysis steps: Amplifying reference gene primers gave estimates of nucleated cell counts. Assay used: immunoSEQ multiplex PCR; TCRdb lists only in-frame clones, some missing. V, J and clone size are those of that table, while D and trimming were read from the DNA. The data contain approximately 270,000 clones, around 89% of them singletons. Germline lookup yields CDR1 SGHTA and CDR2 FQGNSA. This CDR3 comprises 15 residues. J gave up 8 bases and V 1 base, and 8 bases lay outside the gene matches. Patients at the Seattle site were enrolled during active infection and followed longitudinally.

The clonotype originates from a woman younger than 45 with COVID-19, enrolled during active disease. This chain connects TRBV7-2 to TRBJ1-2, with 9 bases matching TRBD1. The sample taken for sequencing was peripheral blood. The CDR3 spells CASSLVWTGVEGYTF. DNA for the CDR3: TGTGCCAGCAGCTTAGTGTGGACAGGGGTTGAGGGCTACACCTTC.